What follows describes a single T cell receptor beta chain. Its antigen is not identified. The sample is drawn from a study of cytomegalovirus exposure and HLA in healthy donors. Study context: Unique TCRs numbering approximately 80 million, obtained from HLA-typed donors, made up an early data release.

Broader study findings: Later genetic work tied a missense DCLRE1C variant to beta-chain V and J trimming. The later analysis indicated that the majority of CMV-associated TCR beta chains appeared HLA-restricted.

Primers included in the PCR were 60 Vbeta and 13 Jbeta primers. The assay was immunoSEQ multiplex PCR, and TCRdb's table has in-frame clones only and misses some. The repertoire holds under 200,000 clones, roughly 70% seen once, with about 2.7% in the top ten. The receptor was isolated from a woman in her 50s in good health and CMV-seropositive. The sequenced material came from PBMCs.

CDR3 loop: CASRQDRAKIYEQYF. Written as DNA, the CDR3 is TGTGCCAGCAGACAGGACAGGGCGAAGATCTACGAGCAGTACTTC. The chain joins TRBV6-1 to TRBJ2-7, with TRBD1 matching 8 bases. The CDR3 is 15 amino acids. From germline, CDR1 is MNHNS and CDR2 SASEGT. The ends lost 6 bases at V and 3 bases at J; junction bases unmatched: 10.